Detailed here is one T cell receptor (beta chain). Its antigen remains undetermined. Qualities for individual bases were not recorded, and no much larger clone is one base off. These data come from a study of shared clonotypes between healthy human individuals (TCRdb year 2020). In terms of the full investigation: The cohort comprised two women and a few men aged 18 to 49 years. For each donor, CD4 naive and CD4 memory were each given three plates, CD8 naive was given two plates, and CD8 memory was given one plate. To estimate repertoire size and how much clonotypes are shared between individuals, the study performed deep sequencing of blood TCR repertoires from about five healthy adults. Libraries were prepared and TCR repertoires were sequenced by different laboratories using diverse techniques, in order to increase sequencing depth and limit assay-specific biases. Leukapheresis yielded between about 0.85 and 9 billion PBMCs per donor. Study-wide findings and limitations: Sampling was restricted to blood, and TCR repertoires in tissue are likely to differ from TCR repertoires in blood. Rarefaction of sorted-subset datasets indicated incomplete sequencing despite the large sequencing depth. Sharing across a few donors was observed for around 5% of naive CD4, 3.5% of naive CD8, 2% to 2.5% of memory CD4, and about 0.4% of memory CD8 clonotypes. Estimated clonotype richness was generally larger for naive than for memory subsets. Pairwise subsampling led to the expectation that sequencing depth would affect the degree of clonotype sharing among donors. Because the study included only a small number of donors, the genetic and exposure-history diversity represented was limited. Compared with non-shared clonotypes, the clonotypes found in all four sorted-subset donors had higher generation probabilities.

The junction carries 4 bases between V and J, which are trimmed by 0 bases and 4 bases respectively. CDR1 is given as MGHRA and CDR2 as YSYEKL, both from the germline V gene. Measured from the cysteine to the phenylalanine, the CDR3 is 13 residues long. The entry retains the CDR3 DNA only, 39 bases that are in frame from base 1. CD8 naive samples consisted of CD45RO-negative cells that were positively selected for CCR7, yielding a CD45RA+CCR7+ population without TemRA cells. The donors were healthy, HIV-negative adults who had no recently reported acute infections or vaccinations. Only Caucasian adults living in Nashville, Tennessee, USA were represented among the donors. After blood collection by leukapheresis, PBMCs were isolated using Ficoll-Histopaque density gradient centrifugation and then cryopreserved in the vapor phase of liquid nitrogen. Purity and quantity of every magnetically sorted T cell population were checked by analytical flow cytometry. Each sorted fraction had its genomic DNA isolated and then quantified by UV absorbance on a Nanodrop 2000c.

Using the deep immunoSEQ assay, TCR CDR3 regions were amplified from genomic DNA by multiplex PCR. Extracted genomic DNA from each cell subset was spread evenly across all wells of several immunoSEQ 96-well plates, with each plate serving as a replicate. Each replicate PCR for sorted subsets received about 210 ng genomic DNA, equal to roughly 33,000 T cell genomes. Purified libraries were quantified with a Qubit 3.0 fluorometer, sized on a Bioanalyzer 2100, and re-quantified with the KAPA Library Quantification kit. Every immunoSEQ 96-well plate was sequenced on a separate single-read 150-cycle Illumina NextSeq 550 flow cell. The authors' analysis ran thus. Because only junctional sequences without quality scores were contained in the immunoSEQ output, filtering matching that applied to full-length reads could not be performed. To assign V/J genes and CDR3, sequences were annotated using PyIR, a Python wrapper for IgBLAST v1.9, with IMGT germline references. Reads were filtered out if the reads had weak V/J assignments (E-value above 1e-6), no CDR3, stop codons, out-of-frame junctions, or ambiguous translated residues. A V3J clonotype was defined by an identical inferred V gene, J gene, and CDR3 amino acid sequence. Percentage overlap between repertoires was calculated by dividing the number of shared unique clonotypes by the size of the smaller repertoire. Three approaches were used to assess repertoire richness: RTK rarefaction, the Chao1 estimator, and Recon v2.1 estimates of unobserved clonotypes. For all TCRbeta clonotypes obtained by the gDNA method from a handful of donors, generation probabilities were computed with OLGA. Entries here come from immuneACCESS through TCRdb and include only in-frame sequences with V and J called. Some clones fail to appear in such tables; in the studies checked, an unresolved V gene covers under half of the shortfall, and the cause of the remainder is unknown. That table supplies the V and J calls and clone size; D and trimming were determined from the DNA. In all, the sample holds some 1,900,000 clones, and less than 95% of those were seen once. 1% to 1.5% of the sample goes to the ten largest clones.

The chain joins TRBV4-1 to TRBJ2-4; no D segment can be confidently identified. The sequence was obtained from a man aged 18 to 30 in good health. Sequencing was done on a sample of naive CD8+ T cells sorted from blood. In the paper's terms, the cell subset or site label means: CD45RA+CCR7+. The DNA sequence follows: TGCGCCAGCAGCCAAGAGGGAAAAAACATTCAGTACTTC. Its protein reads: CASSQEGKNIQYF.